Below, 11 T cell receptor beta chains from the same sample are listed, as sequenced in a study of cytomegalovirus exposure and HLA in healthy donors. The PCR ran on 60 Vbeta and 13 Jbeta primers. Sequencing used immunoSEQ multiplex PCR; TCRdb keeps in-frame clones, though not all of them. The table lists around 250,000 clones, 75% to 85% of them singletons. What was sequenced was PBMCs. These receptors all stem from a woman in her fifties or sixties in good health and CMV-seropositive.

This clone appeared a single time. The chain combines TRBV9 with TRBJ2-1; TRBD2 matches 7 bases. Germline V gene lookup returns CDR1 SGDLS and CDR2 YYNGEE. The V gene end was trimmed by 6 bases and the J gene end by 5 bases; junction bases not matched to a gene: 5. The length of the CDR3 is 13 residues. CDR3 in DNA: TGTGCCAGCAACCGCGGGGGAAACAATGAGCAGTTCTTC. This codes for CASNRGGNNEQFF.

This chain uses TRBV27 with TRBJ1-5; TRBD1 agrees at 8 bases. Unmatched junction bases numbered 5, after V lost 5 bases and J lost 2 bases. Germline lookup yields CDR1 MNHEY and CDR2 SMNVEV (reference sequence). This CDR3 has 15 amino acids. The CDR3 sequence is CASSPGGAGNQPQHF. The DNA of the CDR3 is TGTGCCAGCAGTCCAGGGGGCGCGGGCAATCAGCCCCAGCATTTT.

The V gene is TRBV9, the J gene TRBJ2-1; 10 nucleotides line up with TRBD2. V lost 4 bases, J lost 4 bases, and 14 bases stayed unmatched. This CDR3 is built from 18 residues. CDR1 and CDR2 from the germline V gene are SGDLS and YYNGEE. CDR3 DNA sequence: TGTGCCAGCAGCCCAAGGATGTCTAGCGGGAGTCTTTACAATGAGCAGTTCTTC. Translating gives CASSPRMSSGSLYNEQFF.

The chain joins TRBV7-9 to TRBJ2-5; D possibly corresponds to TRBD1 (5 bases). Per germline, CDR1 SEHNR and CDR2 FQNEAQ (reference sequence). The CDR3 is made up of 12 amino acids. V lost 5 bases and J 7 bases, leaving 11 bases between the germline ends. In DNA, the CDR3 is TGTGCCAGCAGCCCTGACAGTTGGACCCAGTACTTC. This sequence encodes CASSPDSWTQYF.

The chain recombines TRBV6-5 with TRBJ1-1; the match to TRBD1 covers 8 bases. Germline assignment: CDR1 MNHEY and CDR2 SVGAGI. Unmatched junction bases numbered 8, after V lost 6 bases and J lost 5 bases. CDR3 length: 14 residues. The CDR3 DNA is TGTGCCAGCAGAACGGACAGGGTTGGGACTGAAGCTTTCTTT. Its protein product is CASRTDRVGTEAFF.

This clone appeared a few times. The chain is built from TRBV28 and TRBJ2-7; 12 bases agree with TRBD2. The CDR3 length is 15 residues. Germline V lookup: CDR1 MDHEN, CDR2 SYDVKM. Trimming removed 9 bases from V and 4 bases from J; junction bases left unmatched: 10. DNA for the CDR3: TGTGCCAGTTCGACTAGCGGGAGACCCCCGTACGAGCAGTACTTC. Residues: CASSTSGRPPYEQYF.

This clone was observed a single time. The gene calls are TRBV5-1 and TRBJ2-1; D might be TRBD1 (6 bases). Germline CDR1 and CDR2: SGHRS and YFSETQ. V was shortened by 0 bases and J by 4 bases, with 20 bases between the two germline ends. This CDR3 spans 18 amino acids. The CDR3 DNA is TGCGCCAGCAGCTTGGGTATAACGGGACACACCAATTACAATGAGCAGTTCTTC. It yields the protein CASSLGITGHTNYNEQFF.

The V gene is TRBV5-1, the J gene TRBJ1-6; 9 bases match TRBD1. CDR3 length: 16 amino acids. Germline V gives CDR1 SGHRS, CDR2 YFSETQ. The V gene end was trimmed by 3 bases and the J gene end by 7 bases; junction bases not matched to a gene: 8. CDR3 in DNA: TGCGCCAGCAGCTCGGGAACTGGGACAGGGAATTCACCCCTCCACTTT. Its protein product is CASSSGTGTGNSPLHF.

The gene calls are TRBV5-6 and TRBJ1-4; maybe TRBD1 (5 bases). The V end lost 5 bases, the J end lost 7 bases, and 18 bases lay between the germline ends. Germline V gives CDR1 SGHDT, CDR2 YYEEEE. CDR3 length: 15 residues. The CDR3 protein is CASRAYQGPFEKLFF. DNA of the CDR3: TGTGCCAGCAGAGCGTACCAGGGTCCCTTTGAAAAACTGTTTTTT.

The chain recombines TRBV21-1 with TRBJ1-1. TRBV21-1 is a known pseudogene. The CDR3 sequence is 17 residues long. CDR3 protein: CASSSLYLTYTNTEAFF. CDR3 nucleotide sequence: TGTGCCAGCAGCTCCCTATACCTGACTTATACGAACACTGAAGCTTTCTTT.

The chain uses TRBV19 and TRBJ1-2, with D maybe TRBD1 (5 bases). Trimming stripped 8 bases from V and 2 bases from J, with 15 bases between. Germline CDR1 reads LNHDA; CDR2 reads SQIVND (reference sequence). The CDR3 length is 14 residues. The CDR3 DNA sequence: TGTGCCAGTGGCCCGGGGGGAGGCAACTATGGCTACACCTTC. As protein: CASGPGGGNYGYTF.